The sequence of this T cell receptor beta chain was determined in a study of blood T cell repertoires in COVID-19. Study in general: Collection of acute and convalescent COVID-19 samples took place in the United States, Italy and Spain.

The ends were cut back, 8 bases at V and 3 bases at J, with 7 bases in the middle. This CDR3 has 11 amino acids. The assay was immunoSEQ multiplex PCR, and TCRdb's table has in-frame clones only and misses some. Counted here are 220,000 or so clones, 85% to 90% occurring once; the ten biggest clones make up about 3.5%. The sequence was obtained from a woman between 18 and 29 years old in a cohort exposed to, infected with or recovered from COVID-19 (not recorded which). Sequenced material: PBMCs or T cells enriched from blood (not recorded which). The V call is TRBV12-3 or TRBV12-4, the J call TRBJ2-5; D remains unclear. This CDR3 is CASSAEETQYF. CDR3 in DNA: TGTGCCAGCTCGGCGGAAGAGACCCAGTACTTC.